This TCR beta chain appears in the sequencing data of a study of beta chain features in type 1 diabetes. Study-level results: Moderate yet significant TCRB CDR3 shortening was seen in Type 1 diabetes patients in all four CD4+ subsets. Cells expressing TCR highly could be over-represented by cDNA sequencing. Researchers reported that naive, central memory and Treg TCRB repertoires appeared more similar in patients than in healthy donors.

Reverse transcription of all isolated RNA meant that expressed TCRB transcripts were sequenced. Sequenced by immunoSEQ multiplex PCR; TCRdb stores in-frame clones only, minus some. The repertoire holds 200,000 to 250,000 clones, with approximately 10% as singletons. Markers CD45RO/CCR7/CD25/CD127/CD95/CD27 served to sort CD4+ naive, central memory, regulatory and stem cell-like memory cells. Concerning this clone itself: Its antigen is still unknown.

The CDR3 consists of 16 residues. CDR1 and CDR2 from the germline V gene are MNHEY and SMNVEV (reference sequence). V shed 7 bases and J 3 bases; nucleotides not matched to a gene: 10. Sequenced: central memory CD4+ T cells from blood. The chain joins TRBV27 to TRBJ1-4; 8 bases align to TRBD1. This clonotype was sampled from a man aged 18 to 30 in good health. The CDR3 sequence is CASTGLTGQANEKLFF. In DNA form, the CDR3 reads TGTGCCAGCACAGGATTAACGGGACAGGCTAATGAAAAACTGTTTTTT.